Following are 17 T cell receptor beta chains from one sample sequenced in a study of T cells in Graves' hyperthyroidism and ophthalmopathy. The CDR3 regions of TCR beta were amplified from RNA transcripts. HTBI primers were used for first-round RT-PCR of the TCR CDR3. TCRdb fed the multiplex PCR reads into MiXCR, producing one record per CDR3 protein. The sample has more than 550,000 distinct CDR3 sequences, around 20% seen once. The source material was blood. These receptors were obtained from a woman in her forties or fifties with Graves' hyperthyroidism that later progressed to Graves' ophthalmopathy.

This clonotype was recorded at least ten times. The chain uses TRBV6-2 or TRBV6-3 and TRBJ1-1; no firm D call. The CDR3 totals 13 residues. Germline V gene lookup returns CDR1 MNHEY and CDR2 SVGEGT. V lost 2 bases, J lost 1 base, and 5 bases lay in between. This chain's CDR3 is CASSYTQNTEAFF. The CDR3 nucleotides read TGTGCCAGCAGTTACACGCAGAACACTGAAGCTTTCTTT.

This clonotype was counted many times. The chain links TRBV7-6 to TRBJ2-3; the D gene could be TRBD1 or TRBD2 (5 bases each). The CDR3 covers 14 residues. V gave up 5 bases and J gave up 1 base, with 10 bases separating them. The germline CDR1 and CDR2 sequences are SGHVS and FNYEAQ. The CDR3 sequence: CASSPGTGTDTQYF. Here the CDR3 DNA reads TGTGCCAGCAGCCCAGGGACGGGCACAGATACGCAGTATTTT.

This clonotype was detected a few times. The chain recombines TRBV20-1 with TRBJ1-2; 11 nucleotides align to TRBD1. Germline values: CDR1 DFQATT, CDR2 SNEGSKA (reference sequence). V gave up 4 bases and J gave up 5 bases; unmatched junction bases: 3. The CDR3 totals 13 residues. The CDR3 DNA reads TGCAGTGCTAACCGGGACAGGGGGTATGGCTACACCTTC. It specifies CSANRDRGYGYTF.

There are many counts of this clonotype. J is TRBJ2-2 and V is TRBV12-3 or TRBV12-4; D unclear. This CDR3 region has 14 residues. V gave up 3 bases and J gave up 4 bases, with 9 bases separating them. The CDR3 protein is CASSLERSTGELFF. The CDR3 DNA follows: TGTGCCAGCAGTTTGGAGCGTAGCACCGGGGAGCTGTTTTTT.

Of note for this clonotype: A single base separates this from a much larger clone, so it may be a read error. V and J are TRBV5-1 and TRBJ2-2; D is uncertain. V dropped 6 bases and J dropped 6 bases, with 12 bases sitting between them. This CDR3 region has 13 residues. Germline V gene sequence: CDR1 SGHRS, CDR2 YFSETQ. Here the CDR3 DNA reads TGCGCCAGCAACCCGGCCGGGTCCGGGGAGCTGTTTTTT. It yields the protein CASNPAGSGELFF.

J is TRBJ1-2 and V is TRBV10-3; 11 nucleotides match TRBD1. Germline V gene lookup returns CDR1 ENHRY and CDR2 SYGVKD. J gave up 4 bases and V 8 bases, and 6 bases lay outside the gene matches. CDR3 size: 14 residues. The CDR3 region has the DNA TGTGCCATCGGGACAGGGGGTTCTCCCTATGGCTACACCTTC. Protein sequence: CAIGTGGSPYGYTF.

The chain links TRBV6-1 to TRBJ1-2, with D perhaps TRBD1 (6 bases). V was pared by 3 bases and J by 4 bases, with 9 bases between. This CDR3 has 13 amino acids. CDR1 MNHNS and CDR2 SASEGT come from the germline V gene. In nucleotides, the CDR3 is TGTGCCAGCAGTGAGGACAGCCTCTATGGCTACACCTTC. The encoded protein is CASSEDSLYGYTF.

At least ten counts were recorded for this clonotype. The chain has TRBV6-1 and TRBJ2-5; 8 bases match TRBD2. Germline CDR1 reads MNHNS; CDR2 reads SASEGT. The V segment lost 6 bases and the J segment 3 bases; nucleotides outside the gene matches: 3. The CDR3 has 13 residues. CDR3 in amino acids: CASSPGGEETQYF. CDR3 coding DNA: TGTGCCAGCAGCCCGGGGGGGGAAGAGACCCAGTACTTC.

This clonotype turned up a few times. V gene TRBV10-3 combines with J gene TRBJ2-5; 7 bases are shared with TRBD2. Germline V gives CDR1 ENHRY, CDR2 SYGVKD. The CDR3 covers 13 residues. The junction had 6 bases not matched to a gene; V was cut back by 8 bases and J by 3 bases. The CDR3 region has the DNA TGTGCCATCTGGGGAGGGTACGAAGAGACCCAGTACTTC. Translated: CAIWGGYEETQYF.

This clonotype was counted ten times or more. V is TRBV3-1 and J is TRBJ2-1; TRBD2 agrees at 11 bases. V dropped 3 bases and J dropped 7; count of bases not matched to a gene: 5. Germline V gene data show CDR1 as LGHDT and CDR2 as YNNKEL (reference sequence). This CDR3 is 15 amino acids long. DNA for the CDR3: TGTGCCAGCAGCCACACTAGCGGGGGTAGGAATGAGCAGTTCTTC. Its protein product is CASSHTSGGRNEQFF.

Many counts were recorded for this clonotype. V is TRBV2 and J is TRBJ2-6; no reliable D call. CDR1 is SNHLY and CDR2 is FYNNEI in the germline V gene. This CDR3 has 16 amino acids. V lost 5 bases, J lost 0 bases, and 11 bases lay in between. The DNA of the CDR3 is TGTGCCAGCAGTTTTGGTATCGACTCTGGGGCCAACGTCCTGACTTTC. Translating it yields CASSFGIDSGANVLTF.

This clonotype was detected a few times. This chain links TRBV6-1 with TRBJ1-2; D is unclear. The germline V gene has CDR1 MNHNS and CDR2 SASEGT. The length of the CDR3 is 16 residues. V was clipped by 5 bases and J by 0 bases, with 16 bases between them. DNA for the CDR3: TGTGCCAGCAGTTCCCATCTGAGGGCGGCTAACTATGGCTACACCTTC. Residues: CASSSHLRAANYGYTF.

As for this clonotype: This may stem from a read error, because a much larger clone lies one nucleotide away. The chain couples TRBV11-2 to TRBJ1-2; 7 bases match TRBD1. Germline V gene sequence: CDR1 SGHAT, CDR2 FQNNGV. The CDR3 spans 13 residues. The CDR3 nucleotides are TGTGCCAGCAGCCCCGCAAGGGGGCATGGCTGCACCTTC. This sequence encodes CASSPARGHGCTF.

This clonotype was detected many times. This CDR3 is CASSTGQGASYNEQFF. The CDR3 coding sequence is TGTGCCAGCAGTACCGGACAGGGGGCATCCTACAATGAGCAGTTCTTC. The rearrangement joins TRBV27 to TRBJ2-1, with 11 bases identical to TRBD1. In germline, CDR1 is MNHEY, CDR2 SMNVEV (reference sequence). The CDR3 has 16 residues. Trimming cost V 5 bases and J 1 base; bases outside gene matches: 4.

Ten or more counts support this clonotype. This rearrangement joins TRBV12-3 or TRBV12-4 to TRBJ2-5, with TRBD1 matching 12 bases. The CDR3 extends over 16 amino acids. V shed 4 bases and J 7 bases; nucleotides not matched to a gene: 10. The CDR3 DNA reads TGTGCCAGCAGTTGGACGAGGGACAGGGGGCACCCGACCCAGTACTTC. This codes for CASSWTRDRGHPTQYF.

This clonotype appeared a few times. The rearrangement links TRBV7-8 to TRBJ2-2; TRBD2 might be the D (6 bases). The CDR3 is 19 amino acids. Germline V lookup: CDR1 SGHVS, CDR2 FQNEAQ. Trimming cost V 3 bases and J 1 base, with 21 bases left between them. The CDR3 DNA reads as TGTGCCAGCAGCTTCCCGATACCCACTAGCTACTTGAACACCGGGGAGCTGTTTTTT. This sequence encodes CASSFPIPTSYLNTGELFF. Full variable domain (outside the CDR3, taken from reference TRBV7-8 and TRBJ2-2): GAGVSQSPRYKVAKRGQDVALRCDPISGHVSLFWYQQALGQGPEFLTYFQNEAQLDKSGLPSDRFFAERPEGSVSTLKIQRTQQEDSAVYLCASSFPIPTSYLNTGELFFGEGSRLTVL.

This clonotype appeared many times. This rearrangement joins TRBV18 to TRBJ2-1; 12 nucleotides agree with TRBD2. V shed 3 bases and J 5 bases; nucleotides not matched to a gene: 2. Germline V gene data show CDR1 as KGHSH and CDR2 as LQKENI. CDR3 length: 15 amino acids. CDR3 sequence: CASSPLAGGHNEQFF. For the CDR3, the DNA is TGTGCCAGCTCACCTCTAGCGGGGGGGCACAATGAGCAGTTCTTC.